A selection of T cell receptor beta chains follows, all from one sample in a study of T-cell reconstitution after alpha-beta-depleted transplantation in children. TCRdb independently ran MiXCR on the PCR reads; one entry per CDR3 protein. The repertoire holds over 400,000 distinct CDR3 sequences, with 43% as singletons. Sequenced material: PBMCs, taken before TCRalphabeta/CD19-depleted stem cell transplant. The receptors were gathered from a girl aged 2-15 years with aplastic anemia, due to receive a stem cell transplant. Each CDR3 is given with its conserved first and last residue. D genes are given only for firm matches. Clone size is stated in some rows and not others, as once, few, many or a class when expanded.

d_call j_call v_call clone_size cdr3_nt cdr3_aa
TRBD1 TRBJ2-7 TRBV28 many TGTGCCAGCAGTTTCCCCGGGACAGGGGTCCACGAGCAGTACTTC CASSFPGTGVHEQYF
. TRBJ2-1 TRBV24-1 . TGTGCCACCAGTGAACACAGACCTAGCTCCTACAATGAGCAGTTCTTC CATSEHRPSSYNEQFF
TRBD2 TRBJ2-3 TRBV7-8 . TGTGCCAGCAGCCCCGGGTGGGGGGGAGAAGATACGCAGTATTTT CASSPGWGGEDTQYF
. TRBJ2-3 TRBV7-3 many TGTGCCAGCACCCAGGGGGGAGTGAGCACAGATACGCAGTATTTT CASTQGGVSTDTQYF
. TRBJ2-7 TRBV6-1 many TGTGCCAGCAGTGACCGGGACATGTCTAAGCAGTACTTC CASSDRDMSKQYF
TRBD2 TRBJ2-5 TRBV10-3 . TGTGCCATCGCGGCGGGGGGAACACAAGAGACCCAGTACTTC CAIAAGGTQETQYF
TRBD1 TRBJ2-7 TRBV28 . TGTGCCAGCAGTTCGTACGGGACAGGAGGCTACGAGCAGTACTTC CASSSYGTGGYEQYF
. TRBJ1-5 TRBV15 few TGTGCCACCAGCAGCCCGGGACGGGACGATGGGGAACAGCCCCAGCATTTT CATSSPGRDDGEQPQHF
TRBD2 TRBJ2-7 TRBV6-2/TRBV6-3 many TGTGCCAGCAGCTACGAGCGGGACTACGAGCAGTACTTC CASSYERDYEQYF
TRBD2 TRBJ2-1 TRBV6-1 few TGTGCCAGCAGTGCTAGGACTAGCGCTTACAATGAGCAGTTCTTC CASSARTSAYNEQFF
. TRBJ2-1 TRBV12-3/TRBV12-4 many TGTGCCAGCAGTTTAGAGGGGTATGAGCAGTTCTTC CASSLEGYEQFF
. TRBJ2-2 TRBV30 . TGTGCCTCGAACACCTTCACCACCGGGGAGCTGTTTTTT CASNTFTTGELFF
TRBD2 TRBJ2-5 TRBV29-1 . TGCAGCGTTGGCGGGAGTCAAGAGACCCAGTACTTC CSVGGSQETQYF
. TRBJ2-7 TRBV7-2 few TGTGCCAGCAGCTTACAGGGGCCAGGCTACGAGCAGTACTTC CASSLQGPGYEQYF
. TRBJ2-7 TRBV6-1 . TGTGCCAGCGGCCGGGACATCCCAAACGAGCAGTACTTC CASGRDIPNEQYF
. TRBJ1-1 TRBV11-1 . TGTGCCAGTGGACACCTGAACACTGAAGCTTTCTTT CASGHLNTEAFF
TRBD1 TRBJ1-1 TRBV20-1 . TGCAGTGCTAGAGACGGGACAGGAGGAACTGAAGCTTTCTTT CSARDGTGGTEAFF
TRBD1 TRBJ2-7 TRBV7-2 many TGTGCCAGCAGCTTAAACGGCAGGGGGTACGAGCAGTACTTC CASSLNGRGYEQYF
. TRBJ2-7 TRBV5-5 . TGTGCCAGCAGCTTGCACCAGGGAATCTACGAGCAGTACTTC CASSLHQGIYEQYF
. TRBJ1-1 TRBV4-1 many TGCGCCAGCAGCCAAGATACGCGGGCTTTCTTT CASSQDTRAFF
. TRBJ2-1 TRBV29-1 . TGCAGCGTGGGGCAAGCGGCCCTCTACAATGAGCAGTTCTTC CSVGQAALYNEQFF
. TRBJ1-5 TRBV12-3/TRBV12-4 many TGTGCCAGCAGTTTAGTGTCCCAGCCCCAGCATTTT CASSLVSQPQHF
TRBD1 TRBJ2-2 TRBV9 . TGTGCCAGCAGCGACGGGACAGGGTCCGGGGAGCTGTCTTTT CASSDGTGSGELSF
. TRBJ1-2 TRBV6-5 . TGTGCCAGCAGTTCTAGCGACAGGAGGACGCTCGACTATGGCTACACCTTC CASSSSDRRTLDYGYTF
TRBD1 TRBJ1-2 TRBV20-1 . TGCAGTGCTAGAGCTCTGGAATCAACAGGGGGCGTCTATGGCTACACCTTC CSARALESTGGVYGYTF
. TRBJ2-3 TRBV20-1 . TGCAGTGCTAGAATGGGAGGCACAGATACGCAGTATTTT CSARMGGTDTQYF
. TRBJ1-5 TRBV6-1 . TGTGCCAGCAGAAGGGGGACAACCAGCAATCAGCCCCAGCATTTT CASRRGTTSNQPQHF
TRBD1 TRBJ2-7 TRBV5-1 many TGCGCCAGCAGCTTACGAGAACAGGGGGACTACGAGCAGTACTTC CASSLREQGDYEQYF
. TRBJ1-5 TRBV12-3/TRBV12-4 . TGTGCCAGCAGTCCCCGTGGCAGCCACAATCAGCCCCAGCATTTT CASSPRGSHNQPQHF
. TRBJ2-3 TRBV29-1 . TGCAGCGTTGAAAAGGGCACAGATACGCAGTATTTT CSVEKGTDTQYF
. TRBJ2-1 TRBV28 once TGTGCCAGCAGCATCGGGACACCTCAGGTCAATGAGCAGTTCTTC CASSIGTPQVNEQFF
. TRBJ2-4 TRBV12-3/TRBV12-4 . TGTGCCAGCGGGTCGAGCAAAAACATTCAGTACTTC CASGSSKNIQYF
. TRBJ2-3 TRBV7-9 . TGTGCCAGCAGCTTAGAAGCTAGCACAGATACGCAGTATTTT CASSLEASTDTQYF
TRBD2 TRBJ2-7 TRBV7-9 . TGTGCCAGCAGTACTAGCGGGAGAATCTACGAGCAGTACTTC CASSTSGRIYEQYF